The rows below give T cell receptor beta chains drawn from one sample of a study of OX40 agonist ivuxolimab in advanced cancers. TCRdb's copy holds only in-frame clones and misses some; the assay was immunoSEQ multiplex PCR. This sample yields about 79,000 clones, of which about 90% are seen a single time; about 10% belongs to the top ten. The sample was CD4+ or CD8+ T cells sorted from blood, taken in a trial of the OX40 agonist ivuxolimab. All receptors come from an adult with an advanced solid tumor such as melanoma, head and neck, liver or kidney cancer. The CDR3 runs from the conserved cysteine through the conserved F or W. A D gene is named only where the DNA matches it firmly. The size of a clone is reported for some rows only, either as once, few or many, or as a class for expanded clones.

v_call	clone_size	j_call	d_call	cdr3_aa	cdr3_nt
TRBV5-5	NA	TRBJ2-7	NA	CASSRGQLPYEQYF	TGTGCCAGCAGCCGAGGACAGCTCCCCTACGAGCAGTACTTC
TRBV19	NA	TRBJ1-2	NA	CASRAPGGYTF	TGTGCCAGTAGGGCGCCGGGGGGCTACACCTTC
TRBV9	NA	TRBJ2-7	NA	CASSVVEGFGEQYF	TGTGCCAGCAGCGTAGTCGAGGGGTTCGGCGAGCAGTACTTC
TRBV11-2	NA	TRBJ2-5	TRBD1	CASSLITGDQETQYF	TGTGCCAGCAGCTTAATTACAGGGGATCAAGAGACCCAGTACTTC
TRBV6-6	once	TRBJ2-1	TRBD2	CASSYGRGAQFF	TGTGCCAGCAGTTACGGGCGGGGGGCCCAGTTCTTC
TRBV4-3	NA	TRBJ2-1	NA	CASSQGLYSYNEQFF	TGCGCCAGCAGCCAAGGACTCTACTCCTACAATGAGCAGTTCTTC
TRBV6-5	NA	TRBJ1-4	NA	CASSYSGGVNEKLFF	TGTGCCAGCAGTTACTCAGGAGGAGTTAATGAAAAACTGTTTTTT
TRBV4-1	NA	TRBJ1-2	NA	CASSREDDYTF	TGCGCCAGCAGCCGGGAGGATGACTACACCTTC
TRBV7-2	NA	TRBJ2-7	TRBD2	CASSLSLAGTYF	TGTGCCAGCAGCTTATCACTAGCGGGAACGTACTTC
TRBV7-6	once	TRBJ1-2	TRBD1	CASSLGGGASNGYTF	TGTGCCAGCAGCTTAGGAGGGGGCGCGTCTAATGGCTACACCTTC
TRBV7-8	NA	TRBJ1-1	NA	CASSLSPMGEAFF	TGTGCCAGCAGCTTATCACCGATGGGGGAAGCTTTCTTT
TRBV13	once	TRBJ2-3	TRBD2	CASSVTLSGTPYTQYF	TGTGCCAGCAGTGTCACCCTTAGCGGGACGCCATATACGCAGTATTTT
TRBV13	NA	TRBJ2-7	TRBD1	CASSDRDSSSYEQYF	TGTGCCAGCAGCGACAGGGACAGTAGCTCCTACGAGCAGTACTTC
TRBV7-9	NA	TRBJ1-2	NA	CASSPAAGDYGYTF	TGTGCCAGCAGCCCGGCAGCGGGAGACTATGGCTACACCTTC
TRBV4-3	NA	TRBJ1-6	TRBD1	CASSGGTGENSPLHF	TGCGCCAGCAGCGGGGGGACAGGGGAAAATTCACCCCTCCACTTT
TRBV19	NA	TRBJ2-3	NA	CASSSSGDTQYF	TGTGCCAGTAGTAGTTCGGGGGATACGCAGTATTTT
TRBV14	NA	TRBJ1-6	NA	CASSQDRQRNSPLHF	TGTGCCAGCAGCCAAGATAGGCAGCGTAATTCACCCCTCCACTTT
TRBV18	NA	TRBJ1-5	NA	CASSPPGENQPQHF	TGTGCCAGCTCACCGCCAGGGGAAAATCAGCCCCAGCATTTT
TRBV7-8	NA	TRBJ2-5	TRBD2	CASSLISGGLQETQYF	TGTGCCAGCAGCTTAATTTCGGGGGGGCTTCAAGAGACCCAGTACTTC
TRBV11-2	NA	TRBJ1-2	TRBD1	CASSLSPSGGQYYGYTF	TGTGCCAGCAGCTTATCCCCATCGGGGGGACAGTACTATGGCTACACCTTC